The clone carrying this T cell receptor (beta chain) came up once. The missing conserved phenylalanine or tryptophan at the end of this CDR3 makes a read error likely. Each CDR3 protein gets one entry after TCRdb re-called the RT-PCR reads with MiXCR. The profile shows some 230,000 distinct CDR3 sequences, roughly 15% of them singletons. This sample is drawn from a study of patients and donors after allogeneic stem cell transplantation. Trimming cost V 6 bases and J 2 bases; bases outside gene matches: 6. The CDR3 totals 15 residues. The germline V gene encodes CDR1 DFQATT and CDR2 SNEGSKA (reference sequence).

The receptor was isolated from a human donor who was either an allogeneic HSCT recipient or a stem cell or donor lymphocyte infusion donor (not recorded which). It is not recorded whose cells these are; they may come from a transplant donor. The chain carries TRBV20-1 and TRBJ2-3; 12 nucleotides agree with TRBD2. The sequencing input was blood, either unsorted or a sorted T cell fraction (not recorded which). The chain's CDR3 is CSALGLAGLTDTQYS. The CDR3 bases are TGCAGTGCCCTCGGACTAGCGGGGCTCACAGATACGCAGTATTCT.